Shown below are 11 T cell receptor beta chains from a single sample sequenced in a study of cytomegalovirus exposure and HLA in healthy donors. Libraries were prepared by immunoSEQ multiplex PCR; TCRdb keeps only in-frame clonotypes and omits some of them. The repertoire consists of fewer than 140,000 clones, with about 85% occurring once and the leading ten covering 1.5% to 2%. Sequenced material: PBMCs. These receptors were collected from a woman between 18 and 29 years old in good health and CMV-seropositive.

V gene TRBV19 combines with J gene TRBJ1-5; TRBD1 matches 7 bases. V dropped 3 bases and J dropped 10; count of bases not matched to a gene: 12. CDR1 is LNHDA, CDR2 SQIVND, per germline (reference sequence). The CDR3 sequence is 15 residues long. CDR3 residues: CASSIIGTESEPQHF. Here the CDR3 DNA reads TGTGCCAGTAGTATTATCGGGACAGAATCCGAACCCCAGCATTTT.

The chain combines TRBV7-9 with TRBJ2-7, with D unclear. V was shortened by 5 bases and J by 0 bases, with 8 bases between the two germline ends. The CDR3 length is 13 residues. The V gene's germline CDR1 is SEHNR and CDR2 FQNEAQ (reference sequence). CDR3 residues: CASSPPSSYEQYF. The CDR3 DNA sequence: TGTGCCAGCAGCCCGCCGAGCTCCTACGAGCAGTACTTC.

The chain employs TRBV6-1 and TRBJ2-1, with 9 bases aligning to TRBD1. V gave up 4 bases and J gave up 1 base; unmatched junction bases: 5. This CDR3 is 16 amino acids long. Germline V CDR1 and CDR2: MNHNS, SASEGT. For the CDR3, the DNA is TGTGCCAGCAGTGGGTTGACAGGGGGATCCTACAATGAGCAGTTCTTC. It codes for CASSGLTGGSYNEQFF.

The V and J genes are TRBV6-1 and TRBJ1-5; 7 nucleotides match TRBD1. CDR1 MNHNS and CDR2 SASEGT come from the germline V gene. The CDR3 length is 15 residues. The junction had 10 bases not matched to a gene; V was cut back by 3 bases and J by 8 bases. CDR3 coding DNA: TGTGCCAGCAGTGATCAGGGGGGAGACTTGGAGCCCCAGCATTTT. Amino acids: CASSDQGGDLEPQHF.

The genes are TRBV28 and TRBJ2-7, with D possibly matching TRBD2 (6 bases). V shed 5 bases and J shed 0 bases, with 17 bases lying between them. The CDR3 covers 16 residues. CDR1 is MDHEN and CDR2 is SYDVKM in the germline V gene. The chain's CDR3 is CASSRIWGDHSYEQYF. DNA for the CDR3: TGTGCCAGCAGTCGTATTTGGGGGGACCACTCCTACGAGCAGTACTTC.

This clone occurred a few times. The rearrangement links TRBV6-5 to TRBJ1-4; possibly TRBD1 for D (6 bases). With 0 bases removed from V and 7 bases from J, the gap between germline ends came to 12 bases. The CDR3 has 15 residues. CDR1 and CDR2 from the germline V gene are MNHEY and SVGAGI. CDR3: CASSYSKGVGEKLFF. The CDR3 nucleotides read TGTGCCAGCAGTTACTCGAAGGGGGTCGGTGAAAAACTGTTTTTT.

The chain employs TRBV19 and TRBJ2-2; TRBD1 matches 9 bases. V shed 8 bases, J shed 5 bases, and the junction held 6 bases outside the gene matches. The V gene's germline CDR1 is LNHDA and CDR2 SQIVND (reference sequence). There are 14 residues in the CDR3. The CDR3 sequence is CASGGQGSTGELFF. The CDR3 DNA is TGTGCCAGTGGTGGACAGGGGAGTACCGGGGAGCTGTTTTTT.

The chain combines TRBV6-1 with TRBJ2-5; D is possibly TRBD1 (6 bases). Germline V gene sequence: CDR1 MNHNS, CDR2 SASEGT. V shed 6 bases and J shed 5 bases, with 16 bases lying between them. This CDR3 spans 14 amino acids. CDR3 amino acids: CASREQGTRETQYF. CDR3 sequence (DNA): TGTGCCAGCAGGGAGCAGGGGACGCGGGAGACCCAGTACTTC.

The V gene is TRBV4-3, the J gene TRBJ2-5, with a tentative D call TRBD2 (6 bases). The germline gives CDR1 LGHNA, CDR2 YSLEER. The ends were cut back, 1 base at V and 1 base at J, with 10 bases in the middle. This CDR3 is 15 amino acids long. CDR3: CASSQGGGSQETQYF. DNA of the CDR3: TGCGCCAGCAGCCAAGGTGGAGGGAGCCAAGAGACCCAGTACTTC.

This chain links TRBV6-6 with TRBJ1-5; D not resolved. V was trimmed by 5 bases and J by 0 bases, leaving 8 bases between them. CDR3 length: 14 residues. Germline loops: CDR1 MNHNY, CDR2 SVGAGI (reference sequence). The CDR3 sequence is CASSEAYSNQPQHF. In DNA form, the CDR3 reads TGTGCCAGCAGTGAGGCGTATAGCAATCAGCCCCAGCATTTT.

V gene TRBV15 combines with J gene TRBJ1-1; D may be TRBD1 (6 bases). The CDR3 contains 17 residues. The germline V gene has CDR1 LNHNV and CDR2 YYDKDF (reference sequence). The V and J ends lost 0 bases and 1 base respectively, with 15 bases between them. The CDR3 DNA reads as TGTGCCACCAGCAGAGATCCAGGGGTTAGGACGAACACTGAAGCTTTCTTT. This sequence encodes CATSRDPGVRTNTEAFF.